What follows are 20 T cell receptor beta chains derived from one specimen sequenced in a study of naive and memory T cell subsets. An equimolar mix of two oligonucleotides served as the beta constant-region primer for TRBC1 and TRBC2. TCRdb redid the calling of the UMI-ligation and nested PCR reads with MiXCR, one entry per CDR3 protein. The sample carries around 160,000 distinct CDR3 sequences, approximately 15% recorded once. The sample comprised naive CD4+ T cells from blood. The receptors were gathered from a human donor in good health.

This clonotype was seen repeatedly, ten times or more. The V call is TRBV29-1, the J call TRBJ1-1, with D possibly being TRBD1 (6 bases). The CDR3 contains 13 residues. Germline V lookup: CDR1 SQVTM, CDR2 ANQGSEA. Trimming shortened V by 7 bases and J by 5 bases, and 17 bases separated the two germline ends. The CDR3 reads CSGRQGLSTEAFF. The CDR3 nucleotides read TGCAGCGGGCGGCAGGGGCTGAGTACTGAAGCTTTCTTT.

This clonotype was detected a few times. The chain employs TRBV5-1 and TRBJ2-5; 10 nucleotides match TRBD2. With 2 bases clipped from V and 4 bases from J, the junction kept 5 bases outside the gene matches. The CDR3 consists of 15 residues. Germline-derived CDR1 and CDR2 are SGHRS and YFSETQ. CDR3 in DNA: TGCGCCAGCAGCTTTCCCTTAGCGGGAGGAGAGACCCAGTACTTC. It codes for CASSFPLAGGETQYF.

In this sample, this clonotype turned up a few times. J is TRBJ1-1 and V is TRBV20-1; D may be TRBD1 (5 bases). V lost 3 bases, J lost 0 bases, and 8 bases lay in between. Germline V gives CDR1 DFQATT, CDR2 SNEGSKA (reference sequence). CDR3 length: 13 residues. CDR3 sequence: CSASAGLNTEAFF. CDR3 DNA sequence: TGCAGTGCTAGCGCGGGGCTGAACACTGAAGCTTTCTTT.

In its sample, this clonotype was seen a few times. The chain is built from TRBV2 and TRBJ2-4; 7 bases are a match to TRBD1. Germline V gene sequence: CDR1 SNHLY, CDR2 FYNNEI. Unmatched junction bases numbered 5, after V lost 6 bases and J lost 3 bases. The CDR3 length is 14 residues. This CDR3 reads CASRKTGSKNIQYF. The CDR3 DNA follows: TGTGCCAGCAGGAAGACAGGGAGCAAAAACATTCAGTACTTC.

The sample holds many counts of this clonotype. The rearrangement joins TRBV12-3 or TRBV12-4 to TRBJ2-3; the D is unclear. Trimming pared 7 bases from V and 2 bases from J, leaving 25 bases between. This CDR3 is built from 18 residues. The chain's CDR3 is CASTIKLQATLFTDTQYF. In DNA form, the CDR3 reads TGTGCCAGCACCATTAAACTTCAGGCAACTCTATTCACAGATACGCAGTATTTT.

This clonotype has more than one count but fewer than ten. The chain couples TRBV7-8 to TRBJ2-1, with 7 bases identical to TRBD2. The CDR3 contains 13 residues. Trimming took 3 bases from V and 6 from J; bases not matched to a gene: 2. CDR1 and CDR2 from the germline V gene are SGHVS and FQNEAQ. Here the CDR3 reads CASSFGTINEQFF. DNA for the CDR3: TGTGCCAGCAGCTTCGGGACTATCAATGAGCAGTTCTTC.

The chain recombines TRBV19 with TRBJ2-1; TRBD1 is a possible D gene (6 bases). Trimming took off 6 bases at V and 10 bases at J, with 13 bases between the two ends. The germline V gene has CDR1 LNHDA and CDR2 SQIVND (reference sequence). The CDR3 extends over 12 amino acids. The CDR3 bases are TGTGCCAGTAGGGACACAGGGTTCGAGCAGTTCTTC. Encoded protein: CASRDTGFEQFF.

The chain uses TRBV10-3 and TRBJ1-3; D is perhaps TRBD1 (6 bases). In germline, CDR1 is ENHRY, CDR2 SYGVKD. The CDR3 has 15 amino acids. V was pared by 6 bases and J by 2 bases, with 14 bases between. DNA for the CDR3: TGTGCCATCAGGACCACAGGGATGGCTGGAAACACCATATATTTT. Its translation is CAIRTTGMAGNTIYF.

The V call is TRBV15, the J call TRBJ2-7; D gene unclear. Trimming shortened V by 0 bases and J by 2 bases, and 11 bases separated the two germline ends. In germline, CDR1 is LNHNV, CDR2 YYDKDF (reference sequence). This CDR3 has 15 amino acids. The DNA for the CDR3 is TGTGCCACCAGCAGAGATCCTGGTATGGCCTACGAGCAGTACTTC. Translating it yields CATSRDPGMAYEQYF. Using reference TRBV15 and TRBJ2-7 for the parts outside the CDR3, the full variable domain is DAMVIQNPRYQVTQFGKPVTLSCSQTLNHNVMYWYQQKSSQAPKLLFHYYDKDFNNEADTPDNFQSRRPNTSFCFLDIRSPGLGDTAMYLCATSRDPGMAYEQYFGPGTRLTVT.

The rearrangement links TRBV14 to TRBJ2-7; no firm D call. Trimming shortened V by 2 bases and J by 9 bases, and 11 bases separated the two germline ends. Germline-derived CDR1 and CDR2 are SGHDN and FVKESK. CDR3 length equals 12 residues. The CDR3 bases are TGTGCCAGCAGCCAAACGGCAATTCGGCAGTACTTC. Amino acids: CASSQTAIRQYF.

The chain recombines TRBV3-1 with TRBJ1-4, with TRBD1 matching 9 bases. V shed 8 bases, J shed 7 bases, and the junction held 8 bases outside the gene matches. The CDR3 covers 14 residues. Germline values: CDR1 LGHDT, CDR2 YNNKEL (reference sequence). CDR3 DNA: TGTGCCAGCGCCCAGGGACAGGGATTTGAAAAACTGTTTTTT. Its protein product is CASAQGQGFEKLFF.

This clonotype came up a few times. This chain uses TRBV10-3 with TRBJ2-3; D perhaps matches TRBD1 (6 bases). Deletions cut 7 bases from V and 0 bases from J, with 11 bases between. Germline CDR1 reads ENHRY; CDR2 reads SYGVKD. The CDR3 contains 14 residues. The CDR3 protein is CAITWTVSTDTQYF. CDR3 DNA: TGTGCCATCACGTGGACAGTTAGCACAGATACGCAGTATTTT.

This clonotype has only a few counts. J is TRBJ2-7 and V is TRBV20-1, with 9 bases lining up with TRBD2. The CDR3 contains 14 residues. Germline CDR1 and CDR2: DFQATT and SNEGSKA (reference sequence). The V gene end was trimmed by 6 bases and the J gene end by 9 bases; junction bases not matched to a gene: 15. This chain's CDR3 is CSAPTSGSYEWQYF. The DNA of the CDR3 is TGCAGTGCCCCCACTAGCGGGTCCTACGAGTGGCAGTACTTC.

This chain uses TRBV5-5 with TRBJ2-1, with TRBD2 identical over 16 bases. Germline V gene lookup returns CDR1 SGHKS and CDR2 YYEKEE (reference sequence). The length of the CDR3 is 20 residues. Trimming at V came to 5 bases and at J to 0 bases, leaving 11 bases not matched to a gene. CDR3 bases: TGTGCCAGCAGATTTGCGCCGGGACTAGCGGGAGGGTCCTCCTACAATGAGCAGTTCTTC. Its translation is CASRFAPGLAGGSSYNEQFF.

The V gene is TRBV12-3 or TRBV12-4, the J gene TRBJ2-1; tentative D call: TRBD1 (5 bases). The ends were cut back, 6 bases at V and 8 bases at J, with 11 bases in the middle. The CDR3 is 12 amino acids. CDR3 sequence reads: CASSPTVHEQFF. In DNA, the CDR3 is TGTGCCAGCAGCCCGACAGTCCATGAGCAGTTCTTC.

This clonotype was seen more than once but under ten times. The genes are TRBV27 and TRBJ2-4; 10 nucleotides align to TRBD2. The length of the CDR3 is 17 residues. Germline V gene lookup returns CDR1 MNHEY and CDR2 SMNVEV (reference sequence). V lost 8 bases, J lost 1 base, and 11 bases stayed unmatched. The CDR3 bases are TGTGCCAGCCAGGCTCGGCTAGCGGGAGTCGCCAAAAACATTCAGTACTTC. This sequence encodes CASQARLAGVAKNIQYF.

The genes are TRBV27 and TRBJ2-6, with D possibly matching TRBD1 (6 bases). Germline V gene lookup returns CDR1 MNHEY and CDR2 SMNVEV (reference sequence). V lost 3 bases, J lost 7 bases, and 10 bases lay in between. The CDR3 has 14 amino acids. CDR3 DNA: TGTGCCAGCAGTTTGGGGGACATTGCCAACGTCCTGACTTTC. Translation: CASSLGDIANVLTF.

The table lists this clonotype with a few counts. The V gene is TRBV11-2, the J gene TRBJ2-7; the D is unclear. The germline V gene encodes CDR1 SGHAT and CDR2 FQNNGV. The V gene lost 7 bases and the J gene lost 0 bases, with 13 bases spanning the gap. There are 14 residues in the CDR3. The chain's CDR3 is CASTPGSFSYEQYF. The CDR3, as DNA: TGTGCCAGCACCCCCGGATCGTTCTCCTACGAGCAGTACTTC.

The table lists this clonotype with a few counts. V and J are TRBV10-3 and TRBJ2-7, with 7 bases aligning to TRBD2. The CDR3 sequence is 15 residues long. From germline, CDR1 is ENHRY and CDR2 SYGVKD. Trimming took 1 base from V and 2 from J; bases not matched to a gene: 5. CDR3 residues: CAISEFPSGAYEQYF. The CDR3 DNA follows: TGTGCCATCAGTGAGTTTCCTAGCGGTGCCTACGAGCAGTACTTC.

The CDR3 here is CASSQGPTQPSTEAFF. The CDR3 DNA reads as TGTGCCAGCAGCCAAGGCCCGACACAGCCGAGCACTGAAGCTTTCTTT. The chain couples TRBV4-2 to TRBJ1-1; D is unclear. The V and J ends lost 1 base and 4 bases respectively, with 16 bases between them. CDR1 is LGHNA and CDR2 is YNFKEQ in the germline V gene. This CDR3 comprises 16 residues.